This T cell receptor beta chain was sequenced in a study of blood T cell repertoires in COVID-19. Study-wide background: Whether acute or convalescent, the COVID-19 samples came from the United States, Italy and Spain. PBMCs, B-cell-depleted T cells, or T cells were the source of the cDNA or gDNA that made up the material.

Sequencing used immunoSEQ multiplex PCR; TCRdb keeps in-frame clones, though not all of them. The repertoire holds around 78,000 clones, with just over 85% as singletons. This CDR3 comprises 15 residues. Trimming at V came to 3 bases and at J to 1 base, leaving 0 bases not matched to a gene. From germline, CDR1 is LNHDA and CDR2 SQIVND (reference sequence). The TCR comes from a man aged 45 to 65 with active or convalescent COVID-19. Sequencing input: peripheral blood. J is TRBJ2-6 and V is TRBV19, with 7 nucleotides matching TRBD2. The CDR3 protein is CASSMGGSGANVLTF. CDR3 bases: TGTGCCAGTAGTATGGGGGGGTCTGGGGCCAACGTCCTGACTTTC. The full variable domain, its missing parts supplied by reference TRBV19 and TRBJ2-6, is DGGITQSPKYLFRKEGQNVTLSCEQNLNHDAMYWYRQDPGQGLRLIYYSQIVNDFQKGDIAEGYSVSREKKESFPLTVTSAQKNPTAFYLCASSMGGSGANVLTFGAGSRLTVL.